Described below is a single TCR beta chain sequence and its context. No antigen is known for it. The CDR3 spans 18 residues. The germline CDR1 and CDR2 sequences are LNHDA and SQIVND (reference sequence). The trim removed 0 bases at V and 0 bases at J, leaving 8 bases unmatched. Reverse transcription of all isolated RNA meant that expressed TCRB transcripts were sequenced. Generated by immunoSEQ multiplex PCR, the TCRdb table keeps only in-frame clones and is missing some. The sample has fewer than 20,000 clones; 45% to 55% are singletons. These data belong to a study of beta chain features in type 1 diabetes. Study-level results: More deletions and fewer insertions at VDJ junctions were seen in type 1 diabetes patients.

The TCR was taken from a woman between 18 and 29 years old in good health. The sequenced sample was stem cell memory CD4+ T cells from blood. The rearrangement links TRBV19 to TRBJ2-1, with 7 bases fitting TRBD2. The CDR3 sequence is CASSIDLNGGSSYNEQFF. The DNA for the CDR3 is TGTGCCAGTAGTATAGATCTGAACGGGGGGAGCTCCTACAATGAGCAGTTCTTC.